Listed below are T cell receptor beta chains from one sample, sequenced in a study of T cell responses to AZD1222 COVID-19 vaccine. The data were produced by immunoSEQ multiplex PCR, yet TCRdb's version contains in-frame clones alone and is incomplete. The sample yields roughly 130,000 clones, approximately 85% seen once. The input for sequencing was peripheral blood, taken on day 0 of AZD1222 vaccination. The origin of the receptors is an adult in good health. The CDR3 runs from the conserved cysteine through the conserved F or W. The D gene is left open where the match is weak. Size is stated for part of the rows, as once, few or many counts, or as a class when the clone is expanded.

>TRBJ2-5|NA|TRBV5-1|few
TGCGCCAGCAGCTTGGCATTAAGGATCCAAGAGACCCAGTACTTC
CASSLALRIQETQYF
>TRBJ2-1|TRBD1|TRBV29-1|NA
TGCAGCGTTACTAGGACAGGCCTTCAATTCTTC
CSVTRTGLQFF
>TRBJ2-1|TRBD2|TRBV24-1|few
TGTGCCACCAGTGGGACCGGGACTAACCCGTCCTACAATGAGCAGTTCTTC
CATSGTGTNPSYNEQFF
>TRBJ1-2|NA|TRBV7-9|few
TGTGCCAGCAGCCATAAGGGACGATACTATGGCTACACCTTC
CASSHKGRYYGYTF
>TRBJ1-2|TRBD1|TRBV3-1/TRBV3-2|NA
TGTGCCAGCAGCCAAGAAGGGGTTATCAAGGACAGGCCGGGAGAATGGAATGGCTACACCTTC
CASSQEGVIKDRPGEWNGYTF
>TRBJ2-7|TRBD2|TRBV7-2|NA
TGTGCCAGCAGTCCTAGCGGGAACTCCTACGAGCAGTACTTC
CASSPSGNSYEQYF
>TRBJ2-7|TRBD1|TRBV2|few
TGTGCCAGCAGTGTACAGGGGGTCGGTTACGAGCAGTACTTC
CASSVQGVGYEQYF
>TRBJ2-2|NA|TRBV5-8|NA
TGTGCCAGCAGCTTCGTGGGGCGCGGTTATCCGAACACCGGGGAGCTGTTTTTT
CASSFVGRGYPNTGELFF
>TRBJ1-1|NA|TRBV11-3|NA
TGTGCCAGCAGCCACCTGGGGGGGAACACTGAAGCTTTCTTT
CASSHLGGNTEAFF
>TRBJ1-4|NA|TRBV5-1|NA
TGCGCCAGCAGCTTTTCCGGCGGGGACACTAATGAAAAACTGTTTTTT
CASSFSGGDTNEKLFF
>TRBJ1-2|TRBD1|TRBV19|NA
TGTGCCAGTAGTATAGCGACAGGGACAGACTATGGCTACACCTTC
CASSIATGTDYGYTF
>TRBJ2-7|TRBD2|TRBV27|NA
TGTGCCAGCACCGGAATGGGGACTTTGGCTAGCGGTCCCTACGAGCAGTACTTC
CASTGMGTLASGPYEQYF
>TRBJ1-3|NA|TRBV2|NA
TGTGCCAGCAGCGGGTACGGAAACACCATATATTTT
CASSGYGNTIYF
>TRBJ2-7|TRBD2|TRBV6-5|NA
TGTGCCAGCATCGACGAAAGCGGGACGAACTACGAGCAGTACTTC
CASIDESGTNYEQYF
>TRBJ1-2|NA|TRBV20-1|NA
TGCAGTGCTCGGCCCCTAGATGGCTACACCTTC
CSARPLDGYTF
>TRBJ1-2|TRBD1|TRBV9|once
TGTGCCAGCAGCGTAGACCAGGGGGCGGAAGGCTATGGCTACACCTTC
CASSVDQGAEGYGYTF
>TRBJ2-3|TRBD2|TRBV6-5|NA
TGTGCCAGCAGACCCCGGGGGGTTAGCACAGATACGCAGTATTTT
CASRPRGVSTDTQYF
>TRBJ2-4|NA|TRBV6-1|few
TGTGCCAGCAGTGAACAACCCAAAAACATTCAGTACTTC
CASSEQPKNIQYF
>TRBJ2-5|TRBD1|TRBV15|NA
TGTGCCACCAGCAGAGATCACAGGGGGCTGGGAGAGACCCAGTACTTC
CATSRDHRGLGETQYF
>TRBJ1-5|NA|TRBV27|NA
TGTGCCAGCAGTTCGACTAACCAGGGCAATCAGCCCCAGCATTTT
CASSSTNQGNQPQHF
>TRBJ1-2|TRBD1|TRBV3-1/TRBV3-2|NA
TGTGCCAGCAGCCAAAACAGGGGAATAAACTATGGCTACACCTTC
CASSQNRGINYGYTF
>TRBJ2-1|NA|TRBV7-9|NA
TGTGCCAGCAGCTTAACTGAAACCTACAATGAGCAGTTCTTC
CASSLTETYNEQFF
>TRBJ1-1|NA|TRBV4-1|few
TGCGCCAGCAGCCAAGGGAACACTGAAGCTTTCTTT
CASSQGNTEAFF
>TRBJ1-4|NA|TRBV11-2|few
TGTGCCAGCAGCTTAGGGGGGCCCGATCTGCTGTTTTTT
CASSLGGPDLLFF
>TRBJ2-1|TRBD2|TRBV2|once
TGTGCCAGCAGTGAACTAGCGGGAGGGCCAAATGAGCAGTTCTTC
CASSELAGGPNEQFF
>TRBJ2-1|NA|TRBV7-2|once
TGTGCCAGCAGCTCTAGGGCGGGGACCCCCAATGAGCAGTTCTTC
CASSSRAGTPNEQFF
>TRBJ2-6|NA|TRBV3-1/TRBV3-2|NA
TGTGCCAGCAGCCAAGATACCGGGTCTGGGGCCAACGTCCTGACTTTC
CASSQDTGSGANVLTF
>TRBJ2-5|NA|TRBV11-3|NA
TGTGCCAGCAGCTTAGACGCCCTGGGGGCCCAAGAGACCCAGTACTTC
CASSLDALGAQETQYF
>TRBJ1-5|TRBD1|TRBV2|NA
TGTGCCAGCAGTGACTTCGAGACAGGGATCAATCAGCCCCAGCATTTT
CASSDFETGINQPQHF
>TRBJ1-5|NA|TRBV19|few
TGTGCCAGTAGTGGTCAGACAGTGAATCAGCCCCAGCATTTT
CASSGQTVNQPQHF
>TRBJ1-4|TRBD1|TRBV5-5|NA
TGTGCCAGCAGCCAGGTCAGGGGGCGCCGGGAGGCGCCAACTAATGAAAAACTGTTTTTT
CASSQVRGRREAPTNEKLFF
>TRBJ2-1|NA|TRBV9|NA
TGTGCCAGCAGCGTAGGGGCATCCTACAATGAGCAGTTCTTC
CASSVGASYNEQFF
>TRBJ1-2|TRBD1|TRBV5-1|NA
TGCGCCAGCAGCTTGACAGGGGGCAATCATGGCTACACCTTC
CASSLTGGNHGYTF
>TRBJ1-5|NA|TRBV15|NA
TGTGCCACCAGCAGAGACCCCAGAGAGAGTAGCAATCAGCCCCAGCATTTT
CATSRDPRESSNQPQHF
>TRBJ1-2|NA|TRBV7-2|NA
TGTGCCATCCCTCAGACGGGGGCATCTGCTAACTATGGCTACACCTTC
CAIPQTGASANYGYTF
>TRBJ1-4|NA|TRBV11-2|NA
TGTGCCAGCAGCTCCCCACAGGGAACGAGTAATGAAAAACTGTTTTTT
CASSSPQGTSNEKLFF
>TRBJ1-1|TRBD1|TRBV19|NA
TGTGCCAGTAGTGATTGGGACAGGGGGCACACTGAAGCTTTCTTT
CASSDWDRGHTEAFF
>TRBJ1-5|TRBD1|TRBV19|NA
TGTGCCAGTAGTACTCAAAACAGGGGATTCAATCAGCCCCAGCATTTT
CASSTQNRGFNQPQHF
>TRBJ1-4|NA|TRBV19|NA
TGTGCCAGTAGTGGTGAAAAACTGTTTTTT
CASSGEKLFF
>TRBJ2-6|NA|TRBV6-5|NA
TGTGCCAGCAGCCTCGAGAGGGTTGGGGCCAACATCCTGACTTTC
CASSLERVGANILTF
>TRBJ2-3|TRBD1|TRBV7-3|NA
TGTGCCAGCAGGGCGACAGGGGGTACGCGAAATACGCAGTATTTT
CASRATGGTRNTQYF
>TRBJ1-4|NA|TRBV7-3|NA
TGTGCCAGCAGCTTCACCTTAAGTGAAAAACTGTTTTTT
CASSFTLSEKLFF
>TRBJ1-3|NA|TRBV6-5|NA
TGTGCCAGCAGTTACTCATACACCCTCTCTGGAAACACCATATATTTT
CASSYSYTLSGNTIYF
>TRBJ2-7|NA|TRBV5-1|NA
TGCGCCAGCAGCTTGGGAGGGGCCAGGGACTACGAGCAGTACTTC
CASSLGGARDYEQYF
>TRBJ2-7|NA|TRBV7-3|NA
TGTGCCAGCAGCGGCGGGACACATTACGAGCAGTACTTC
CASSGGTHYEQYF
>TRBJ1-2|NA|TRBV5-1|NA
TGCGCCAGCAGCTTGGGAAGGGCGCCGTACTATGGCTACACCTTC
CASSLGRAPYYGYTF
>TRBJ1-2|NA|TRBV6-5|once
TGTGCCAGCAGGAGGCTCTGGGACACCCTCTATGGCTACACCTTC
CASRRLWDTLYGYTF
>TRBJ1-2|NA|TRBV19|once
TGTGCCAGTAGTATAGATCGGGGGGCGTATGGCTACACCTTC
CASSIDRGAYGYTF
>TRBJ2-1|TRBD2|TRBV10-2|NA
TGCGCCAGCAGGGGGGGGACTAGTCCCTACAATGAGCAGTTCTTC
CASRGGTSPYNEQFF
>TRBJ1-2|NA|TRBV9|NA
TGTGCCAGTGGAGCAGGGCGAGCTAACTATGGCTACACCTTC
CASGAGRANYGYTF
>TRBJ2-7|TRBD2|TRBV11-2|NA
TGTGCCAGCAGACCATTAGCGGGGGCTAGCTCCTACGAGCAGTACTTC
CASRPLAGASSYEQYF
>TRBJ2-7|TRBD2|TRBV6-5|NA
TGTGCCAGCAGACTAAGCGGGAGGGGGTCCTACGAGCAGTACTTC
CASRLSGRGSYEQYF
>TRBJ2-5|NA|TRBV5-1|NA
TGCGCCAGCAGCCTGGGGGGCGGGTCCGTAGAGACCCAGTACTTC
CASSLGGGSVETQYF
>TRBJ1-1|TRBD1|TRBV24-1|NA
TGTGCCACCAGTGATCCCAAGGGGGACAGGGGTACTGAAGCTTTCTTT
CATSDPKGDRGTEAFF
>TRBJ1-2|NA|TRBV12-3/TRBV12-4|NA
TGTGCCAGCGAGGGGGGGTTAAGGTATGGCTACACCTTC
CASEGGLRYGYTF
>TRBJ2-3|TRBD2|TRBV5-1|NA
TGCGCCAGCAGCACGACTAGCGGGGGAAGGGATTTT
CASSTTSGGRDF
>TRBJ2-1|TRBD1|TRBV24-1|NA
TGTGCCACCAGTGACCTCCCCTCGACAGGGGCTAGCTCCTACAATGAGCAGTTCTTC
CATSDLPSTGASSYNEQFF
>TRBJ2-3|NA|TRBV7-2|NA
TGTGCCAGCAGCTTAGATGCAGGGTACACAGATACGCAGTATTTT
CASSLDAGYTDTQYF